The present T cell receptor beta chain was sequenced within a study of CDR3 diversity in severe acne. TCRdb re-derived calls from the PCR reads in MiXCR, one entry per CDR3 protein. The repertoire includes around 83,000 distinct CDR3 sequences, less than 65% of them detected once, and more than 9% sits in the top ten. The CDR3 has 14 residues. CDR1 and CDR2 from the germline V gene are SGHTA and FQGNSA. Trimming left V 5 bases short and J 1 base short, with 8 bases between. This clonotype was detected ten times or more. Sequences were obtained from blood. J is TRBJ2-2 and V is TRBV7-2, with D hard to call. This receptor was identified in a male donor with severe acne vulgaris. The CDR3 sequence is CASSHRQNTGELFF. The CDR3, as DNA: TGTGCCAGCAGCCACCGACAGAACACCGGGGAGCTGTTTTTT.